The rows below give T cell receptor beta chains drawn from one sample of a study of T cell responses to AZD1222 COVID-19 vaccine. Data came from immunoSEQ multiplex PCR; TCRdb stores just in-frame clones and leaves some out. The profile shows tens of thousands of clones, approximately 91% of them singletons. The sequenced sample was peripheral blood, obtained on day 0 of AZD1222 vaccination. These receptors were collected from an adult in good health. The CDR3 runs from the conserved cysteine through the conserved F or W. D genes are given only for firm matches. Clone size, where shown, is once, few, many, or a class for clones that have expanded.

clone_size: .; v_call: TRBV25-1; j_call: TRBJ1-1; d_call: .; cdr3_nt: TGTGCCAGCAGGCTGACAGCGAACACTGAAGCTTTCTTT; cdr3_aa: CASRLTANTEAFF
clone_size: .; v_call: TRBV7-3; j_call: TRBJ1-6; d_call: TRBD1; cdr3_nt: TGTGCCAGCAGCGCGGGACAGGGGGTGAATTCACCCCTCCACTTT; cdr3_aa: CASSAGQGVNSPLHF
clone_size: .; v_call: TRBV5-1; j_call: TRBJ2-5; d_call: .; cdr3_nt: TGCGCCAGCAGCTTGCGGGTAGCCCAAGAGACCCAGTACTTC; cdr3_aa: CASSLRVAQETQYF
clone_size: .; v_call: TRBV28; j_call: TRBJ2-2; d_call: TRBD1; cdr3_nt: TGTGCCAGCAGTCTTTGGGGATTAGGTCAGGGGGCCCAATTGAACACCGGGGAGCTGTTTTTT; cdr3_aa: CASSLWGLGQGAQLNTGELFF
clone_size: .; v_call: TRBV28; j_call: TRBJ1-5; d_call: .; cdr3_nt: TGTGCCAGCAGTTCGGACAGCCTGTATCAGCCCCAGCATTTT; cdr3_aa: CASSSDSLYQPQHF
clone_size: .; v_call: TRBV6-5; j_call: TRBJ2-5; d_call: TRBD1; cdr3_nt: TGTGCCAGCAGCTTTACAGGGGCCCTCCAAGAGACCCAGTACTTC; cdr3_aa: CASSFTGALQETQYF
clone_size: .; v_call: TRBV19; j_call: TRBJ2-7; d_call: .; cdr3_nt: TGTGCCAGTAGTATACAGGGAGCGCTTCTCGAGCAGTACTTC; cdr3_aa: CASSIQGALLEQYF
clone_size: .; v_call: TRBV6-2/TRBV6-3; j_call: TRBJ1-5; d_call: .; cdr3_nt: TGTGCCAGCAGTGATAGCCGGACCTACAATCAGCCCCAGCATTTT; cdr3_aa: CASSDSRTYNQPQHF
clone_size: .; v_call: TRBV7-3; j_call: TRBJ1-2; d_call: TRBD1; cdr3_nt: TGTGCCAGCAGCTTAATGGGACAGGGAGGTGGCTACACCTTC; cdr3_aa: CASSLMGQGGGYTF
clone_size: .; v_call: TRBV10-3; j_call: TRBJ2-3; d_call: .; cdr3_nt: TGTGCCATCAGTGACAGAGCAGATACGCAGTATTTT; cdr3_aa: CAISDRADTQYF
clone_size: .; v_call: TRBV7-9; j_call: TRBJ1-1; d_call: .; cdr3_nt: TGTGCCAGCAGCACCGACAAGGTGGGGGCTGAAGCTTTCTTT; cdr3_aa: CASSTDKVGAEAFF
clone_size: once; v_call: TRBV28; j_call: TRBJ1-4; d_call: .; cdr3_nt: TGTGCCAGCAGGGGGCCACTTGAAAAACTGTTTTTT; cdr3_aa: CASRGPLEKLFF
clone_size: .; v_call: TRBV5-1; j_call: TRBJ1-2; d_call: .; cdr3_nt: TGCGCCAGCAGCTTGTCCCAGATGGACTATGGCTACACCTTC; cdr3_aa: CASSLSQMDYGYTF
clone_size: .; v_call: TRBV7-2; j_call: TRBJ1-2; d_call: .; cdr3_nt: TGTGCCAGCAGCTCAAGCCGTTCAGTTAACTATGGCTACACCTTC; cdr3_aa: CASSSSRSVNYGYTF
clone_size: .; v_call: TRBV29-1; j_call: TRBJ2-6; d_call: .; cdr3_nt: TGCAGCGTTAATTCCCTACAGGGGGGGGCCTCTGGGGCCAACGTCCTGACTTTC; cdr3_aa: CSVNSLQGGASGANVLTF
clone_size: .; v_call: TRBV6-1; j_call: TRBJ2-1; d_call: .; cdr3_nt: TGTGCCAGCAGTGAAAGGGAGGCGGGGTCCAATGAGCAGTTCTTC; cdr3_aa: CASSEREAGSNEQFF
clone_size: few; v_call: TRBV6-5; j_call: TRBJ2-7; d_call: TRBD2; cdr3_nt: TGTGCCAGCAGTAGGGATAGCGGGTGGTCCTACGAGCAGTACTTC; cdr3_aa: CASSRDSGWSYEQYF
clone_size: .; v_call: TRBV6-5; j_call: TRBJ1-2; d_call: .; cdr3_nt: TGTGCCAGCAGTTACTCGGCCAGGGCCAAGGGCTATGGCTACACCTTC; cdr3_aa: CASSYSARAKGYGYTF
clone_size: .; v_call: TRBV7-2; j_call: TRBJ1-1; d_call: TRBD1; cdr3_nt: TGTGCCAGCAGCCCGTCCAGGGGGAGGAACACTGAAGCTTTCTTT; cdr3_aa: CASSPSRGRNTEAFF
clone_size: few; v_call: TRBV7-2; j_call: TRBJ1-2; d_call: TRBD1; cdr3_nt: TGTGCCAGCAGCCCAAAAAACCTACCGGGACAGGGGGTACAGGGCTACACCTTC; cdr3_aa: CASSPKNLPGQGVQGYTF
clone_size: .; v_call: TRBV7-2; j_call: TRBJ2-5; d_call: .; cdr3_nt: TGTGCCAGCAGCCCACTGGGACTTCTTCGGGAGACCCAGTACTTC; cdr3_aa: CASSPLGLLRETQYF
clone_size: .; v_call: TRBV18; j_call: TRBJ2-2; d_call: TRBD1; cdr3_nt: TGTGCCAGCTCACCACCGAGTCAGGGGGCCACCGGGGAGCTGTTTTTT; cdr3_aa: CASSPPSQGATGELFF
clone_size: .; v_call: TRBV10-3; j_call: TRBJ1-3; d_call: TRBD1; cdr3_nt: TGTGCCATCAGTGATACCTCGGACAGGCCAGGAAACACCATATATTTT; cdr3_aa: CAISDTSDRPGNTIYF
clone_size: .; v_call: TRBV6-5; j_call: TRBJ2-2; d_call: TRBD1; cdr3_nt: TGTGCCAGCAGTCGGGACAGGGTGGCCGGGGAGCTGTTTTTT; cdr3_aa: CASSRDRVAGELFF
clone_size: .; v_call: TRBV6-5; j_call: TRBJ2-7; d_call: .; cdr3_nt: TGTGCCAGCAGTTACGATACCTACGAGCAGTACTTC; cdr3_aa: CASSYDTYEQYF
clone_size: .; v_call: TRBV5-1; j_call: TRBJ1-5; d_call: .; cdr3_nt: TGCGCCAGCAGCTTGGGACCTTATAGCAATCAGCCCCAGCATTTT; cdr3_aa: CASSLGPYSNQPQHF
clone_size: .; v_call: TRBV5-1; j_call: TRBJ2-3; d_call: .; cdr3_nt: TGCGCCAGCAGCTCTGGGACTACAGATACGCAGTATTTT; cdr3_aa: CASSSGTTDTQYF
clone_size: .; v_call: TRBV9; j_call: TRBJ1-6; d_call: .; cdr3_nt: TGTGCCAGCAGCGTTTCTTTCCCCATGGGGGGCAATTCACCCCTCCACTTT; cdr3_aa: CASSVSFPMGGNSPLHF
clone_size: .; v_call: TRBV4-1; j_call: TRBJ2-7; d_call: TRBD1; cdr3_nt: TGCGCCAGCAGCCAAGTTGAGACAGGGGTTTTCTCCGAGCAGTACTTC; cdr3_aa: CASSQVETGVFSEQYF
clone_size: .; v_call: TRBV7-9; j_call: TRBJ1-6; d_call: .; cdr3_nt: TGTGCCAGCAGCCCATCGGGGGGGGTGGATTCACCCCTCCACTTT; cdr3_aa: CASSPSGGVDSPLHF
clone_size: .; v_call: TRBV6-2/TRBV6-3; j_call: TRBJ1-5; d_call: .; cdr3_nt: TGTGCCAGCAGTGCGCCGGATCAGCCCCAGCATTTT; cdr3_aa: CASSAPDQPQHF
clone_size: .; v_call: TRBV6-1; j_call: TRBJ2-5; d_call: .; cdr3_nt: TGTGCCAGCAGTGAACCAGGGGCGCGGGAGACCCAGTACTTC; cdr3_aa: CASSEPGARETQYF
clone_size: .; v_call: TRBV7-2; j_call: TRBJ1-2; d_call: .; cdr3_nt: TGTGCCAGCAGCCCTGGGGACGGACGGGGTAACTATGGCTACACCTTC; cdr3_aa: CASSPGDGRGNYGYTF
clone_size: .; v_call: TRBV7-8; j_call: TRBJ2-2; d_call: .; cdr3_nt: TGTGCCAGCAGTCTCAGGACCGGGGAGCTGTTTTTT; cdr3_aa: CASSLRTGELFF